This T cell receptor (beta chain) was recorded in a study of vaccination and CD4 T cells after COVID-19. Study overall: Post-COVID samples had a sampling time that fell a median around 100 days after diagnosis (range 35 to 161).

As to this clonotype: No antigen is known for it.

Oncomine TCR Beta short-read sequencing was applied to DNA from cultured CD4+ T cells. TCRdb reanalysed the PCR reads using MiXCR and keeps one entry per CDR3 protein. The sample has 20,000 to 25,000 distinct CDR3 sequences, over 55% seen once. Treatment defined: approximately nine-day PBMC culture with coronavirus spike peptide pools or control peptides (ViraFEST assay). ViraFEST enlarged antigen-specific T cell populations with peptide pools and afterwards sequenced TCRs. Study observations and caveats: No early post-infection timepoints were studied, and convalescent patients studied were relatively few.

The TCR comes from a human donor who received a COVID-19 vaccine. Sequenced here: CD4+ T cells from blood, cultured in vitro, sampled after SARS-CoV-2 vaccination.

CDR3 protein: CASSKLDRGYNSPLHF. The CDR3 bases are TGTGCCAGTAGTAAATTGGACAGGGGGTATAATTCACCCCTCCACTTT. This sequence joins TRBV19 and TRBJ1-6, with TRBD1 matching over 10 bases. The CDR3 sequence is 16 residues long. Germline V gene sequence: CDR1 LNHDA, CDR2 SQIVND (reference sequence). J was trimmed by 4 bases and V by 4 bases; bases with no gene match: 4.